The count of the clone carrying this T cell receptor (beta chain) is one. What it binds is not known. The entry originates in a study of graft-versus-host responses after intestinal transplantation. Looking at the study overall: For around 3 years after anti-thymocyte globulin induction, all recipients took tacrolimus and steroids. Study observations and caveats: Individuals carrying graft-donor T cell macrochimerism showed high graft-versus-host to host-versus-graft clonal ratios in allografts. Researchers found peak circulating GvH clone levels linked to early post-transplant HvG declines.

Clones were read by immunoSEQ multiplex PCR, and TCRdb kept only the in-frame ones, dropping some. The data show approximately 68,000 clones, around 87% seen once. The TCR originated in a human donor who was the organ donor for an intestinal transplant. This sample comprised unstimulated CD8+ T cells sorted from spleen or lymph node cells, obtained before transplant.

The chain's CDR3 is CASSTRTGSYNEQFF. CDR3 sequence (DNA): TGTGCCAGCAGCACACGGACAGGTTCCTACAATGAGCAGTTCTTC. J is TRBJ2-1 and V is TRBV13; 7 bases are a match to TRBD1. This CDR3 has 15 residues. V lost 5 bases and J lost 1; bases outside the gene matches: 5. From germline, CDR1 is PRHDT and CDR2 FYEKMQ (reference sequence).